Presented here are 5 T cell receptor beta chains from one specimen sequenced in a study of T cell repertoires in cytomegalovirus infection. Via MiXCR, TCRdb re-called the reads, giving one row per CDR3 protein. The data hold fewer than 300,000 distinct CDR3 sequences, with roughly a quarter observed a single time. Material: PBMCs. The receptors derive from a human donor in good health (CMV status not recorded). Some clones in this sample may be carry-over from other donors' samples.

The chain links TRBV7-9 to TRBJ1-2; D is unclear. The CDR3 has 15 amino acids. V lost 5 bases, J lost 8 bases, and 21 bases lay in between. Germline loops: CDR1 SEHNR, CDR2 FQNEAQ (reference sequence). CDR3 sequence reads: CASSPMILTTRGYTF. Here the CDR3 DNA reads TGTGCCAGCAGCCCCATGATCCTTACAACGAGGGGCTACACCTTC.

This chain connects TRBV2 to TRBJ2-5; 9 bases map to TRBD2. Trimming at V came to 10 bases and at J to 2 bases, leaving 2 bases not matched to a gene. Germline CDR1 is SNHLY and CDR2 is FYNNEI. This CDR3 is 12 amino acids long. The CDR3 DNA sequence: TGTGCCACTAGCGGGGCTCAAGAGACCCAGTACTTC. Translation: CATSGAQETQYF.

This chain links TRBV18 with TRBJ1-6; the D is unclear. Germline values: CDR1 KGHSH, CDR2 LQKENI. V shed 2 bases and J shed 7 bases, with 9 bases lying between them. This CDR3 has 14 residues. Written as DNA, the CDR3 is TGTGCCAGCTCACCAAGCGCGGAGAATTCACCCCTCCACTTT. This gives the protein CASSPSAENSPLHF.

This clonotype was seen only a few times. V is TRBV6-2 or TRBV6-3 and J is TRBJ2-1; TRBD1 matches 9 bases. Losses at the gene ends were 2 bases for V and 5 bases for J; bases not matched to a gene: 4. The CDR3 runs 15 residues. CDR1 and CDR2 from the germline V gene are MNHEY and SVGEGT. The CDR3 loop is CASSYPGQGNNEQFF. The CDR3 DNA reads as TGTGCCAGCAGTTACCCGGGACAGGGAAACAATGAGCAGTTCTTC.

The rearrangement links TRBV4-2 to TRBJ1-1, with no clear D. The ends were cut back, 0 bases at V and 6 bases at J, with 14 bases in the middle. The CDR3 spans 15 residues. In germline, CDR1 is LGHNA, CDR2 YNFKEQ. The CDR3 sequence is CASSQDSGGVPEAFF. The DNA of the CDR3 is TGTGCCAGCAGCCAAGATTCGGGCGGAGTCCCTGAAGCTTTCTTT.